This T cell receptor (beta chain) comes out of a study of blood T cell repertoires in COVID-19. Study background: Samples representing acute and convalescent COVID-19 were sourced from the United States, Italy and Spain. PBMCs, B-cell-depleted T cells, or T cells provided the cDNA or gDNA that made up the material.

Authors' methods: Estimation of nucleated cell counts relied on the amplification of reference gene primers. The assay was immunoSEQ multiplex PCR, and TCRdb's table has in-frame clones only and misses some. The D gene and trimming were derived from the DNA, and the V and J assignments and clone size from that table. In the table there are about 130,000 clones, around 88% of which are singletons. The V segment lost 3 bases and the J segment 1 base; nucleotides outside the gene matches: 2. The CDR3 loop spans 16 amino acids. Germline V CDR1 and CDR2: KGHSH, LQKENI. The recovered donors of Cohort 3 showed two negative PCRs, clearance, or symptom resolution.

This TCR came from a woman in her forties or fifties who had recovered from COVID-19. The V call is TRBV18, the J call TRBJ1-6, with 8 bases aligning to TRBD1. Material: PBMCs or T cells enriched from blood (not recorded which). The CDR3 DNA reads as TGTGCCAGCTCACCCGACAGGGGTTCCTATAATTCACCCCTCCACTTT. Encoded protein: CASSPDRGSYNSPLHF.